The 13 T cell receptor beta chains in this list originate from one sample, sequenced in a study of blood T cell repertoires in COVID-19. Assay used: immunoSEQ multiplex PCR; TCRdb lists only in-frame clones, some missing. The sample has 90,000 to 150,000 clones, more than 60% seen once. The specimen was peripheral blood. Source of these receptors: a man aged 50 or older with acute or convalescent COVID-19.

In this sample, this clone turned up a few times. This sequence joins TRBV19 and TRBJ1-2; 7 nucleotides agree with TRBD1. The CDR3 has 13 residues. Germline lookup yields CDR1 LNHDA and CDR2 SQIVND (reference sequence). V dropped 6 bases and J dropped 3; count of bases not matched to a gene: 4. The CDR3, as DNA: TGTGCCAGTAGCCAGGGGGGAGACTATGGCTACACCTTC. This gives the protein CASSQGGDYGYTF. Full variable domain (remainder filled in from reference TRBV19 and TRBJ1-2): DGGITQSPKYLFRKEGQNVTLSCEQNLNHDAMYWYRQDPGQGLRLIYYSQIVNDFQKGDIAEGYSVSREKKESFPLTVTSAQKNPTAFYLCASSQGGDYGYTFGSGTRLTVV.

This clone showed up just a few times. The chain joins TRBV7-9 to TRBJ2-1; 8 bases fit TRBD2. CDR1 is SEHNR and CDR2 is FQNEAQ in the germline V gene (reference sequence). The CDR3 extends over 15 amino acids. Trimming removed 6 bases from V and 5 bases from J; junction bases left unmatched: 9. For the CDR3, the DNA is TGTGCCAGCAGACCCACTAGCGGAGGAGACAATGAGCAGTTCTTC. It codes for CASRPTSGGDNEQFF.

The genes are TRBV5-1 and TRBJ1-1; 9 positions agree with TRBD1. Germline CDR1 reads SGHRS; CDR2 reads YFSETQ. The CDR3 is 17 residues long. Trimming took 4 bases from V and 0 from J; bases not matched to a gene: 10. The CDR3 coding sequence is TGCGCCAGCAGCCCGGGACAGGGACGGGCAGTGAACACTGAAGCTTTCTTT. It specifies CASSPGQGRAVNTEAFF.

V gene TRBV2 combines with J gene TRBJ2-3, with 9 positions matching TRBD2. CDR1 SNHLY and CDR2 FYNNEI come from the germline V gene. This CDR3 region has 15 residues. The J segment lost 4 bases and the V segment lost 7 bases, leaving 9 bases of the junction unmatched. The DNA of the CDR3 is TGTGCCAGCAAGATTAGCGGGAGCAACCCAGATACGCAGTATTTT. It yields the protein CASKISGSNPDTQYF.

The sample holds one count of this clone. The V call is TRBV5-6, the J call TRBJ2-7; TRBD1 aligns across 8 bases. This CDR3 spans 15 amino acids. Germline V CDR1 and CDR2: SGHDT, YYEEEE. V dropped 0 bases and J dropped 2; count of bases not matched to a gene: 4. The CDR3 nucleotides read TGTGCCAGCAGCTTGGTAGGGACAGGCACCTACGAGCAGTACTTC. This gives the protein CASSLVGTGTYEQYF. Full variable domain (remainder filled in from reference TRBV5-6 and TRBJ2-7): DAGVTQSPTHLIKTRGQQVTLRCSPKSGHDTVSWYQQALGQGPQFIFQYYEEEERQRGNFPDRFSGHQFPNYSSELNVNALLLGDSALYLCASSLVGTGTYEQYFGPGTRLTVT.

This clone was counted between two and nine times. The chain carries TRBV2 and TRBJ2-1, with TRBD2 matching over 8 bases. The CDR3 length is 15 residues. CDR1 SNHLY and CDR2 FYNNEI come from the germline V gene. V shed 7 bases and J 5 bases; nucleotides not matched to a gene: 10. The CDR3: CASNPSPGGNNEQFF. As DNA, the CDR3 is TGTGCCAGCAACCCAAGCCCGGGAGGGAACAATGAGCAGTTCTTC.

This rearrangement joins TRBV13 to TRBJ2-7; 11 bases are a match to TRBD2. The CDR3 covers 15 residues. The germline gives CDR1 PRHDT, CDR2 FYEKMQ (reference sequence). V dropped 5 bases and J dropped 5; count of bases not matched to a gene: 8. The CDR3 spells CASSATSGRANEQYF. In DNA, the CDR3 is TGTGCCAGCAGCGCCACTAGCGGGAGAGCCAACGAGCAGTACTTC.

The sample holds a few counts of this clone. The gene calls are TRBV7-6 and TRBJ1-4; D not resolved. V was shortened by 5 bases and J by 2 bases, with 18 bases between the two germline ends. The CDR3 loop spans 17 amino acids. Germline V lookup: CDR1 SGHVS, CDR2 FNYEAQ. CDR3 coding DNA: TGTGCCAGCAGCGTGACCCCCAACGAGGAGACTAATGAAAAACTGTTTTTT. Its translation: CASSVTPNEETNEKLFF.

This chain links TRBV2 with TRBJ1-4; D remains ambiguous. CDR3 length: 15 amino acids. V lost 6 bases to trimming and J lost 1 base, with 12 bases between them. Germline V lookup: CDR1 SNHLY, CDR2 FYNNEI. In DNA form, the CDR3 reads TGTGCCAGCAGCCCGTATCGGGGAACTAATGAAAAACTGTTTTTT. Translating gives CASSPYRGTNEKLFF. Full variable domain (outside the CDR3, taken from reference TRBV2 and TRBJ1-4): EPEVTQTPSHQVTQMGQEVILRCVPISNHLYFYWYRQILGQKVEFLVSFYNNEISEKSEIFDDQFSVERPDGSNFTLKIRSTKLEDSAMYFCASSPYRGTNEKLFFGSGTQLSVL.

This chain connects TRBV6-1 to TRBJ1-2, with D tentatively TRBD1 (5 bases). CDR1 and CDR2 from the germline V gene are MNHNS and SASEGT. This CDR3 has 16 residues. The V gene lost 4 bases and the J gene lost 1 base, with 16 bases spanning the gap. DNA of the CDR3: TGTGCCAGCAGTGTCGGAGGGGTGGGGGTTAACTATGGCTACACCTTC. The encoded protein is CASSVGGVGVNYGYTF.

This chain connects TRBV2 to TRBJ2-2, with 8 nucleotides matching TRBD2. The CDR3 has 14 amino acids. Germline-derived CDR1 and CDR2 are SNHLY and FYNNEI. V dropped 6 bases and J dropped 4; count of bases not matched to a gene: 4. The CDR3 region has the DNA TGTGCCAGCAGGGGACGGGGGGGCACCGGGGAGCTGTTTTTT. Amino acids: CASRGRGGTGELFF.

This clone came up a few times. This chain joins TRBV28 and TRBJ2-7; TRBD2 might be the D (6 bases). V was pared by 5 bases and J by 1 base, with 18 bases between. CDR1 is MDHEN, CDR2 SYDVKM, per germline. The CDR3 contains 16 residues. CDR3 region: CASSGRGGMGSYEQYF. CDR3 DNA sequence: TGTGCCAGCAGTGGGCGGGGAGGTATGGGATCCTACGAGCAGTACTTC.

The sample holds a few counts of this clone. The chain combines TRBV4-1 with TRBJ1-5; D unclear. The V end was cut by 0 bases, the J end by 12 bases, with 15 bases between. Germline V lookup: CDR1 MGHRA, CDR2 YSYEKL. CDR3 length: 14 amino acids. CDR3 residues: CASSQDLDVSVQHF. DNA for the CDR3: TGCGCCAGCAGCCAAGATCTAGACGTCTCGGTCCAGCATTTT.